This entry features one T cell receptor beta chain sequence. Per the original data handling: The assay estimated nucleated cells by amplifying reference gene primers. Measured with immunoSEQ multiplex PCR; TCRdb has only the in-frame clones, and not every one. That table gives V, J and clone size, and the DNA gave D and trimming. This table holds 300,000 to 450,000 clones, more than 85% found once. The data belong to a study of blood T cell repertoires in COVID-19. Study at large: Both acute and convalescent COVID-19 samples were obtained from the United States, Italy and Spain. The cDNA or gDNA used as material had been derived from T cells, B-cell-depleted T cells, or PBMCs.

Germline-derived CDR1 and CDR2 are SEHNR and FQNEAQ (reference sequence). This CDR3 has 18 amino acids. The junction had 9 bases not matched to a gene; V was cut back by 5 bases and J by 2 bases. V gene TRBV7-9 combines with J gene TRBJ1-4, with 12 nucleotides matching TRBD1. Material for sequencing was peripheral blood. This TCR was recovered from a human donor in a cohort sampled during active COVID-19. For the CDR3, the DNA is TGTGCCAGCAGCGCGGGCGCCGGGACAGGGGGCACTAATGAAAAACTGTTTTTT. It translates to CASSAGAGTGGTNEKLFF.